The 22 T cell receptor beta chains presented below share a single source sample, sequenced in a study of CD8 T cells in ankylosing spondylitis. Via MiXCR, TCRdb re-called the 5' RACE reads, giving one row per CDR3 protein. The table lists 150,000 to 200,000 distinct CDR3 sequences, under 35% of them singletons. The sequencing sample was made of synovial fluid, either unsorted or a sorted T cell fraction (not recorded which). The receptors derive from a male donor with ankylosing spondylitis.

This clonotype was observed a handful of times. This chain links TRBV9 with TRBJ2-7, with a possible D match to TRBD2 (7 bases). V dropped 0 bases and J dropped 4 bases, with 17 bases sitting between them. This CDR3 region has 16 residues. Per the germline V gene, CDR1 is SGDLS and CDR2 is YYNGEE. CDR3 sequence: CASSVGRRGAPYEQYF. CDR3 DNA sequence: TGTGCCAGCAGCGTAGGCCGTCGGGGGGCGCCTTACGAGCAGTACTTC.

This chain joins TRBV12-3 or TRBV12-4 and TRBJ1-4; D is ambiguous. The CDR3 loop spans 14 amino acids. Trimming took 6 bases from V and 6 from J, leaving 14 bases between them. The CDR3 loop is CASSLARSDEKLFF. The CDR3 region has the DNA TGTGCCAGCAGCTTGGCGCGGTCAGATGAAAAACTGTTTTTT.

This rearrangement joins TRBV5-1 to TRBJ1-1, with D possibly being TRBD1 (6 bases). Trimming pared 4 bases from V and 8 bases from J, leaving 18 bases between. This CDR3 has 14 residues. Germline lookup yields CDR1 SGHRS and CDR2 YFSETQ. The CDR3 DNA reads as TGCGCCAGCAGCGCCCGCGGGGGGGCGATCGAAGCTTTCTTT. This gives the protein CASSARGGAIEAFF.

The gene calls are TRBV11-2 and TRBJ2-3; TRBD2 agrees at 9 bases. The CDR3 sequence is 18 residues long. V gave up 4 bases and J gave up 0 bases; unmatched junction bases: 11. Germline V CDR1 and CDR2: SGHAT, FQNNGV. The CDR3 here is CASSSPWASGESTDTQYF. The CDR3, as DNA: TGTGCCAGCAGCTCCCCTTGGGCTAGCGGGGAGAGCACAGATACGCAGTATTTT.

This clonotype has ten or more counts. The CDR3 sequence: CASNHRDRLYEQYF. The CDR3 coding sequence is TGTGCCAGCAACCACCGGGACAGACTCTACGAGCAGTACTTC. The chain joins TRBV28 to TRBJ2-7; 7 bases are shared with TRBD1. The V gene's germline CDR1 is MDHEN and CDR2 SYDVKM. V shed 7 bases and J 3 bases; nucleotides not matched to a gene: 9. CDR3 length: 14 residues.

The CDR3 nucleotides read TGCGCCAGCAGCCTCGGGACAGGGGGCCTTGAGCAGTTCTTC. The encoded protein is CASSLGTGGLEQFF. The chain couples TRBV5-1 to TRBJ2-1; TRBD1 aligns across 12 bases. V trimming: 4 bases; J trimming: 9 bases; junction bases outside the gene matches: 5. Looked up from germline, CDR1 is SGHRS and CDR2 is YFSETQ. The CDR3 runs 14 residues.

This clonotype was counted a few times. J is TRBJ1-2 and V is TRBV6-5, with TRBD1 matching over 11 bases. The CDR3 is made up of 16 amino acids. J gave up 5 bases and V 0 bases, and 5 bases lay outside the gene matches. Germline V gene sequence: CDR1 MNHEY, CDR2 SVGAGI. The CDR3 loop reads CASSYSRTGGGYGYTF. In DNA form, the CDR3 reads TGTGCCAGCAGTTACTCGAGGACAGGGGGCGGTTATGGCTACACCTTC.

As DNA, the CDR3 is TGTGCCACAAAGTCCGGGACAGGCCGGACCGGGGAGCTGTTTTTT. As protein: CATKSGTGRTGELFF. The chain has TRBV19 and TRBJ2-2, with 8 nucleotides matching TRBD1. J was trimmed by 5 bases and V by 10 bases; bases with no gene match: 12. This CDR3 has 15 residues. The germline CDR1 and CDR2 sequences are LNHDA and SQIVND (reference sequence).

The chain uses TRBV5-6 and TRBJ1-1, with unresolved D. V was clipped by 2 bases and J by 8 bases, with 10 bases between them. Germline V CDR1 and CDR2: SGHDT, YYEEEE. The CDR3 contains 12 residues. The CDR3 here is CASSFRAVEAFF. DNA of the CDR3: TGTGCCAGCAGCTTCCGGGCGGTGGAAGCTTTCTTT.

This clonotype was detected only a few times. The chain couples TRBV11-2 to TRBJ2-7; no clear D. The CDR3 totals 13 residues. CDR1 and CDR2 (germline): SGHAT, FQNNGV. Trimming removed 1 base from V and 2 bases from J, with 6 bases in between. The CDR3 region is CASSLVAPYEQYF. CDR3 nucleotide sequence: TGTGCCAGCAGCTTAGTAGCCCCCTACGAGCAGTACTTC.

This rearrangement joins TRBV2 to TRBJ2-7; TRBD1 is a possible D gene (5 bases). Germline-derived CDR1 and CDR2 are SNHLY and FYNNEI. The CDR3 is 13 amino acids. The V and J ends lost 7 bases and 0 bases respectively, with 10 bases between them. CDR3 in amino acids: CASIRGPSYEQYF. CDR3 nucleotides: TGTGCCAGCATAAGGGGCCCCTCCTACGAGCAGTACTTC.

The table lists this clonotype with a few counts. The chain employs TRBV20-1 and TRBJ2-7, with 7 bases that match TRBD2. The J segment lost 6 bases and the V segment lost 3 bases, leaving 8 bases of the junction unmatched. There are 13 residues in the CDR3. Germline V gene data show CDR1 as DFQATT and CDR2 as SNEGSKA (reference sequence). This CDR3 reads CSASRGRAREQYF. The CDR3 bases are TGCAGTGCTAGCCGGGGGAGGGCCCGCGAGCAGTACTTC.

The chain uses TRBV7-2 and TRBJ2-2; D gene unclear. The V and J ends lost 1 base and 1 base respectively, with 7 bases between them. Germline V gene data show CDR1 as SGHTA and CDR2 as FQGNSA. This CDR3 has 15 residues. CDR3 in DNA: TGTGCCAGCAGCTTAGACGGCCTGAACACCGGGGAGCTGTTTTTT. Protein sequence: CASSLDGLNTGELFF. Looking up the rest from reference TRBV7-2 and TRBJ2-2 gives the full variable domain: GAGVSQSPSNKVTEKGKDVELRCDPISGHTALYWYRQSLGQGLEFLIYFQGNSAPDKSGLPSDRFSAERTGGSVSTLTIQRTQQEDSAVYLCASSLDGLNTGELFFGEGSRLTVL.

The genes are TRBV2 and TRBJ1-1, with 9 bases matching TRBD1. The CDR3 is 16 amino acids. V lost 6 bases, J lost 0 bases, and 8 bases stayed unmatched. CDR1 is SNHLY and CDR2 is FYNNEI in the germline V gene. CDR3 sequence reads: CASRGGQGGLNTEAFF. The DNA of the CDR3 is TGTGCCAGCAGGGGGGGACAGGGAGGGTTGAACACTGAAGCTTTCTTT.

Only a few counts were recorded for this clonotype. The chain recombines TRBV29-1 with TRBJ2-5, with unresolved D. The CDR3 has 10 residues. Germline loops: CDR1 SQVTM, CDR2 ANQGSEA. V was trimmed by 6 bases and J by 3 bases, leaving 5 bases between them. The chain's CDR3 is CSVAEETQYF. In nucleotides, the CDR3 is TGCAGCGTCGCTGAAGAGACCCAGTACTTC. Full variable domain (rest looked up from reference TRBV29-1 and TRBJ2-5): SAVISQKPSRDICQRGTSLTIQCQVDSQVTMMFWYRQQPGQSLTLIATANQGSEATYESGFVIDKFPISRPNLTFSTLTVSNMSPEDSSIYLCSVAEETQYFGPGTRLLVL.

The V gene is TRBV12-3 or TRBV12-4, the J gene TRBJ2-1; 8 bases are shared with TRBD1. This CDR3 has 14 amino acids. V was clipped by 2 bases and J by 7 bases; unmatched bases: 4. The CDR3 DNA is TGTGCCAGCAGTTTACAGGGGGCAGGAAATGAGCAGTTCTTC. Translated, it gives CASSLQGAGNEQFF.

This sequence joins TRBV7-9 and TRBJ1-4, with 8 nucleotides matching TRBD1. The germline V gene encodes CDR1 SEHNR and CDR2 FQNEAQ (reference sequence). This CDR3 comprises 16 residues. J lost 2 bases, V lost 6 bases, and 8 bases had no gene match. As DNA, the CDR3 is TGTGCCAGCAGTTTCACAGGGGGTCGGACTAATGAAAAACTGTTTTTT. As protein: CASSFTGGRTNEKLFF.

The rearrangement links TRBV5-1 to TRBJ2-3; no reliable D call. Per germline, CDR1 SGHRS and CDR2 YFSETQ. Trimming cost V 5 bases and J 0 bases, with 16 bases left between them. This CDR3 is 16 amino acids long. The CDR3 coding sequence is TGCGCCAGCAGGGACGACGATCCTTCTAGCACAGATACGCAGTATTTT. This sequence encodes CASRDDDPSSTDTQYF.

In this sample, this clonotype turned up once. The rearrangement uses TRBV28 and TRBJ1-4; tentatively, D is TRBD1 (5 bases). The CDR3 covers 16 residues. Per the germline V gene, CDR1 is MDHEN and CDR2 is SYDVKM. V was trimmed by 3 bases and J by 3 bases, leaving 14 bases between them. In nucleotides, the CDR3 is TGTGCCAGCAGTTTTTCAGGGTGGATGGCTAATGAAAAACTGTTTTTT. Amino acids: CASSFSGWMANEKLFF.

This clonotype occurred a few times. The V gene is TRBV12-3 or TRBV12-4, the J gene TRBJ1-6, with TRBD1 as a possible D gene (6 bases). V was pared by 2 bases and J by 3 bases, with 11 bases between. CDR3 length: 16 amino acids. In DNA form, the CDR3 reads TGTGCCAGCAGTTTAACCCAGGGGTACTATAATTCACCCCTCCACTTT. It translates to CASSLTQGYYNSPLHF.

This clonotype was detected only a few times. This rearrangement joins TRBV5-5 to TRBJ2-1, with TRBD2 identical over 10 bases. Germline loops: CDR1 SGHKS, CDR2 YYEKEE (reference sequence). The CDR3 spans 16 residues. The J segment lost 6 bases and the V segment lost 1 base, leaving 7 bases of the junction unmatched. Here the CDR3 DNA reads TGTGCCAGCAGCTTGCTGATTGCTAGCGGGAGCAATGAGCAGTTCTTC. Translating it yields CASSLLIASGSNEQFF.

This chain's CDR3 is CASSAWRDSGYGYTF. CDR3 DNA: TGTGCCAGCAGCGCTTGGAGGGACAGCGGTTATGGCTACACCTTC. J is TRBJ1-2 and V is TRBV9, with 7 positions matching TRBD1. This CDR3 contains 15 residues. Per the germline V gene, CDR1 is SGDLS and CDR2 is YYNGEE. V was clipped by 3 bases and J by 5 bases; unmatched bases: 10.